This TCR beta chain emerged from a study of T cell clonality in common variable immunodeficiency. This clone has a handful of counts. The method was immunoSEQ multiplex PCR; TCRdb's version includes in-frame clones alone and lacks a portion of them. The sample contains 45,000 to 55,000 clones, none occurring once; about 5.5% lies in the top ten. Sequences were obtained from peripheral blood mononuclear cells. This clonotype was obtained from a person aged 18 to 70 in good health.

The sequenced part of the CDR3 DNA is TGTGCCAGCTCACCGGGACAGACCTACGAG. The encoded protein is CASSPGQTYE. The CDR3 as a whole reads CASSPGQTYEQYF. This rearrangement joins TRBV18 to TRBJ2-7; 7 bases agree with TRBD1. The read terminates 3 residues ahead of where the CDR3 ends, so the germline J gene completes it. Germline CDR1 KGHSH, CDR2 LQKENI. The V and J ends lost 3 bases and 2 bases, in that order; junction bases with no gene match: 1. The CDR3 totals 13 residues.